These T cell receptor beta chains were read from a single sample in a study of blood T cell repertoires in COVID-19. The protocol was immunoSEQ multiplex PCR, while the TCRdb copy is restricted to in-frame clones and leaves out a portion. Of 200,000 to 250,000 clones listed, around three quarters are singletons. The sample taken for sequencing was peripheral blood. All receptors derive from a woman in her 70s with acute or convalescent COVID-19. CDR3s include the opening cysteine and the closing phenylalanine or tryptophan. D genes are given only for firm matches. Clone size, where shown, is once, few, many, or a class for clones that have expanded.

CDR3 length,D gene,clone size,J gene,V gene,CDR3 DNA,CDR3 protein
15,TRBD1,NA,TRBJ2-5,TRBV14,TGTGCCAGCAGCCACCACCCGACAGGGGAAGAGACCCAGTACTTC,CASSHHPTGEETQYF
15,TRBD2,NA,TRBJ2-1,TRBV4-3,TGCGCCAGCAGCCAAGGGGTGGGTAGCGGGGGGGCCGAGTTCTTC,CASSQGVGSGGAEFF
16,TRBD1,NA,TRBJ2-1,TRBV18,TGTGCCAGCTCACCACCGGGACAGGCCACCAGCAATGAGCAGTTCTTC,CASSPPGQATSNEQFF
16,TRBD1,NA,TRBJ2-3,TRBV9,TGTGCCAGCAGCCCACCGGGCCAGGGGGATGCAGATACGCAGTATTTT,CASSPPGQGDADTQYF
15,TRBD1,NA,TRBJ1-4,TRBV2,TGTGCCAGCAGAGGGGACAGGTCAACTAATGAAAAACTGTTTTTT,CASRGDRSTNEKLFF
12,TRBD1,NA,TRBJ2-4,TRBV7-2,TGTGCCAGCAGCTTAGCGGGACAGGGACAGTACTTC,CASSLAGQGQYF
15,NA,NA,TRBJ1-4,TRBV3-1/TRBV3-2,TGTGCCAGCAGCCAAGATCCCAGGGGTAATGAAAAACTGTTTTTT,CASSQDPRGNEKLFF
12,NA,once,TRBJ1-2,TRBV6-5,TGTGCCAGCGCAATTACGGGATATGGCTACACCTTC,CASAITGYGYTF
12,NA,few,TRBJ2-5,TRBV6-5,TGTGCCAGCACCCCACAATTAGAGACCCAGTACTTC,CASTPQLETQYF
12,NA,NA,TRBJ1-1,TRBV5-6,TGTGCCAGCAGCTTAACAGGGACAGAAGCTTTCTTT,CASSLTGTEAFF
13,NA,NA,TRBJ1-1,TRBV12-3/TRBV12-4,TGTGCCAGCAGCATCGACAGCAACACTGAAGCTTTCTTT,CASSIDSNTEAFF
17,TRBD2,few,TRBJ2-7,TRBV4-3,TGCGCCAGCAGCCAAGATCCTAGCGGGGGGCCGGCCTACGAGCAGTACTTC,CASSQDPSGGPAYEQYF
16,NA,few,TRBJ2-7,TRBV10-3,TGTGCCATCAGTGGACCGGGGGGCCGGGCATCCTACGAGCAGTACTTC,CAISGPGGRASYEQYF
15,NA,once,TRBJ2-5,TRBV7-2,TGTGCCAGCAGCCCAAGGGTCGGGGGATATGAGACCCAGTACTTC,CASSPRVGGYETQYF
14,NA,NA,TRBJ1-2,TRBV6-5,TGTGCCAGCAGCCTTCGACAGTTTTTCTATGGCTACACCTTC,CASSLRQFFYGYTF
16,NA,NA,TRBJ2-3,TRBV18,TGTGCCAGCTCACCCGGGAGAACCTTAATCACAGATACGCAGTATTTT,CASSPGRTLITDTQYF
13,NA,NA,TRBJ1-6,TRBV6-5,TGTGCCAGCAGAGCGGGACTCAGCTCACCCCTCCACTTT,CASRAGLSSPLHF
13,TRBD1,NA,TRBJ1-5,TRBV10-3,TGTGCCGGGGGGACAGGGACTAATCAGCCCCAGCATTTT,CAGGTGTNQPQHF
14,NA,NA,TRBJ1-6,TRBV14,TGTGCCAGCAGCCTCGGGACATTCACTTCACCCCTCCACTTT,CASSLGTFTSPLHF
14,NA,NA,TRBJ2-3,TRBV9,TGTGCCAGCAGCGCCACAAGGAGGTCAGATACGCAGTATTTT,CASSATRRSDTQYF
15,TRBD1,NA,TRBJ1-6,TRBV5-1,TGCGCCAGCAGCGGGGGACAGGGTACAACATCACCCCTCCACTTT,CASSGGQGTTSPLHF
15,NA,NA,TRBJ2-3,TRBV4-3,TGCGCCAGCAGCCAAGATCCCGGGTTCACAGATACGCAGTATTTT,CASSQDPGFTDTQYF
15,NA,NA,TRBJ2-7,TRBV5-8,TGTGCCAGCAGCTTTAACCACAGGGCAGTATACGAGCAGTACTTC,CASSFNHRAVYEQYF
14,TRBD1,once,TRBJ1-3,TRBV3-1/TRBV3-2,TGTGCCAGCAGCACGACAGGGGTGGGAAACACCATATATTTT,CASSTTGVGNTIYF
15,NA,NA,TRBJ2-3,TRBV4-1,TGCGCCAGCAGCCAAGGGGCAACCTTCACAGATACGCAGTATTTT,CASSQGATFTDTQYF
14,NA,NA,TRBJ2-5,TRBV10-3,TGTGCCATCAGTGAGATCGAATCTCTCGGGACCCAGTACTTC,CAISEIESLGTQYF
15,NA,NA,TRBJ2-2,TRBV11-2,TGTGCCAGCAGCTTAGATGCGGGAAACACCGGGGAGCTGTTTTTT,CASSLDAGNTGELFF
18,NA,once,TRBJ1-4,TRBV11-3,TGTGCCAGCAGCTTAGGGTCTGAGGGAGCTTCAACTAATGAAAAACTGTTTTTT,CASSLGSEGASTNEKLFF
15,NA,NA,TRBJ2-4,TRBV25-1,TGTGCCAGCGGGGGCAGCGACCTAGCCAAAAACATTCAGTACTTC,CASGGSDLAKNIQYF
15,TRBD2,few,TRBJ2-5,TRBV10-2,TGCGCCAGCAGTTTCGGGGGGGGGTACCAAGAGACCCAGTACTTC,CASSFGGGYQETQYF
14,NA,NA,TRBJ2-5,TRBV10-1,TGCGCCAGCAGCCCCCGGAGAGGGAGTGAGACCCAGTACTTC,CASSPRRGSETQYF
15,NA,few,TRBJ1-1,TRBV6-1,TGTGCCAGCAGTGAACCCGGGACTTCTTACGGTGAAGCTTTCTTT,CASSEPGTSYGEAFF
14,TRBD1,NA,TRBJ2-7,TRBV11-2,TGTGCCAGCAGCTTCGGACAGGGGCTCAACGAGCAGTACTTC,CASSFGQGLNEQYF
17,TRBD2,NA,TRBJ2-1,TRBV4-1,TGCGCCAGCAGCCAAGATCCCGGGGGGGGCGCCTACAATGAGCAGTTCTTC,CASSQDPGGGAYNEQFF
12,NA,NA,TRBJ1-2,TRBV6-5,TGTGCCAGCAGGAAGGGAGACTATGGCTACACCTTC,CASRKGDYGYTF
13,NA,NA,TRBJ1-2,TRBV30,TGTGCCGCCTTCTCGGGGGCTAACTATGGCTACACCTTC,CAAFSGANYGYTF
14,NA,NA,TRBJ2-1,TRBV2,TGTGCCAGCTGCCGGGGGGCCCGACAAAATGAGCAGTTCTTC,CASCRGARQNEQFF
12,TRBD1,once,TRBJ2-5,TRBV10-3,TGTGCCACCGGGACAGACCAAGAGACCCAGTACTTC,CATGTDQETQYF
16,NA,NA,TRBJ2-6,TRBV6-5,TGTGCCAGCAGTTTCGGACAGAGCTCTGGGGCCAACGTCCTGACTTTC,CASSFGQSSGANVLTF
16,TRBD2,few,TRBJ2-3,TRBV3-1/TRBV3-2,TGTGCCAGCAGCCAAGGGCGGAGCGGGGCCACAGATACGCAGTATTTT,CASSQGRSGATDTQYF
14,NA,NA,TRBJ2-7,TRBV24-1,TGTGCCACCAGTGAGAACAGGAGATCCTACGAGCAGTACTTC,CATSENRRSYEQYF
17,TRBD2,NA,TRBJ2-5,TRBV4-1,TGCGCCAGCAGCCAATCTACTAGCGGGGGTATGATCGAGACCCAGTACTTC,CASSQSTSGGMIETQYF
11,TRBD2,NA,TRBJ2-5,TRBV20-1,TGCAGTGCGGGAGGGCGAGAGACCCAGTACTTC,CSAGGRETQYF
15,TRBD1,NA,TRBJ2-2,TRBV19,TGTGCCACCAAGGCACAGGGGGCGAGGACCGGGGAGCTGTTTTTT,CATKAQGARTGELFF
15,NA,NA,TRBJ1-3,TRBV9,TGTGCCAGCAGCGTAGGCCAGGGGAGAGGAAACACCATATATTTT,CASSVGQGRGNTIYF
14,TRBD2,NA,TRBJ2-3,TRBV4-3,TGCGCCAGCTCGCGGGGGGTAGGGACAGATACGCAGTATTTT,CASSRGVGTDTQYF
14,TRBD2,NA,TRBJ2-3,TRBV7-9,TGTGCCAGCAGCTCGCTAGCGGGGGGAGATACGCAGTATTTT,CASSSLAGGDTQYF
14,TRBD2,once,TRBJ2-3,TRBV2,TGTGCCAGCATGTTGGCGGGGGGGGCAGATACGCAGTATTTT,CASMLAGGADTQYF
17,TRBD2,few,TRBJ2-5,TRBV5-1,TGCGCCAGCAGCTTAAGGCCTAGCGGGGGGTCCGGTGAGACCCAGTACTTC,CASSLRPSGGSGETQYF
16,TRBD1,NA,TRBJ2-5,TRBV7-2,TGTGCCAGCAGCTCCGCCGGGACAGGGGCAAGGGAGACCCAGTACTTC,CASSSAGTGARETQYF
15,NA,NA,TRBJ2-5,TRBV3-1/TRBV3-2,TGTGCCAGCAGCCAAGGTCATTCAGGGGAAGAGACCCAGTACTTC,CASSQGHSGEETQYF
12,NA,NA,TRBJ1-1,TRBV10-3,TGTGCCGTAGGGACGGGGGATACTGAAGCTTTCTTT,CAVGTGDTEAFF
15,NA,once,TRBJ2-2,TRBV4-2,TGTGCCAGCAGCCAAGTTCCAGGAAGCACCGGGGAGCTGTTTTTT,CASSQVPGSTGELFF
15,NA,NA,TRBJ2-2,TRBV4-3,TGCGCCAGCAGCCAAGTAGGGAGTGGGGCCGGGGAGCTGTTTTTT,CASSQVGSGAGELFF
13,TRBD1,once,TRBJ1-2,TRBV10-3,TGTGCCATCAGTGAGAGAGGACAGGATGGCTACACCTTC,CAISERGQDGYTF
13,NA,NA,TRBJ2-2,TRBV14,TGTGCCAGCAGCTCTAAGAGGATGGGGGAGCTGTTTTTT,CASSSKRMGELFF
15,NA,NA,TRBJ1-2,TRBV5-1,TGCGCCAGCAGCTTAGGTGCGGGACGCGAACGGGGCTACACCTTC,CASSLGAGRERGYTF
13,NA,NA,TRBJ2-2,TRBV5-1,TGCGCCAGCAGCTTGGGACGGGTCGGGGAGCTGTTTTTT,CASSLGRVGELFF